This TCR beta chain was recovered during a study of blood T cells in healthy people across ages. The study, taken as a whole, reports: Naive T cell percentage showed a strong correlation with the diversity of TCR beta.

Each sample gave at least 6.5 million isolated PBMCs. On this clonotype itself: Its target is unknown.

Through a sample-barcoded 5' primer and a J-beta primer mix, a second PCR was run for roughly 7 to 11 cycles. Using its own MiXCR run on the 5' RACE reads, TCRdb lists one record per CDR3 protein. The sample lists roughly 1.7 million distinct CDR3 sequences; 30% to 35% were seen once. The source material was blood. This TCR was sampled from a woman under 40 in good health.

CDR3 in DNA: TGCAGTGCTAGACCTGGACTCTGGGTCAATCAGCCCCAGCATTTT. Its translation is CSARPGLWVNQPQHF. This chain joins TRBV20-1 and TRBJ1-5, with D unresolved. Per the germline V gene, CDR1 is DFQATT and CDR2 is SNEGSKA (reference sequence). Between the trimmed V and J ends, which lost 2 bases and 3 bases, there was a span of 14 bases. The CDR3 loop spans 15 amino acids.